A selection of T cell receptor beta chains follows, all from one sample in a study of blood T cell repertoires in COVID-19. Measured with immunoSEQ multiplex PCR; TCRdb has only the in-frame clones, and not every one. The table includes roughly 200,000 clones, approximately 80% detected once. Sequencing used peripheral blood. These TCRs come from a woman aged 80 or over with active or convalescent COVID-19. Both conserved end residues are trimmed from each CDR3. The order of the fields is J gene, V gene, CDR3 protein.

>TRBJ2-2|TRBV5-4
ASSLGTALTGELF
>TRBJ1-5|TRBV28
ASSLPGLSNQPQH
>TRBJ1-3|TRBV6-5
ASSYSGTATGNTIY
>TRBJ2-7|TRBV5-1
ASSLVTDSYEQY
>TRBJ1-5|TRBV2
ASSELSAEQPQH
>TRBJ1-4|TRBV5-1
ASSLGASRGNEKLF
>TRBJ2-3|TRBV6-5
ASSPSGGTDTQY
>TRBJ2-7|TRBV24-1
ATSDSPKTGFYEQY
>TRBJ1-1|TRBV5-1
ASNDPGTGFTEAF
>TRBJ1-1|TRBV9
ASSPQIDREAEAF
>TRBJ2-5|TRBV6-2/TRBV6-3
ASSRWSGETQY
>TRBJ2-7|TRBV5-8
ASSFGSSGSVNEQY
>TRBJ2-3|TRBV20-1
SASWGATSTDTQY
>TRBJ2-3|TRBV4-3
ASSQGQTRTDTQY
>TRBJ2-7|TRBV6-5
AIRPPLASYEQY
>TRBJ1-5|TRBV19
ASSSRQGGNNQPQH
>TRBJ1-5|TRBV3-1/TRBV3-2
ASSQANSNQPQH
>TRBJ1-1|TRBV30
AQTGEGHETEAF